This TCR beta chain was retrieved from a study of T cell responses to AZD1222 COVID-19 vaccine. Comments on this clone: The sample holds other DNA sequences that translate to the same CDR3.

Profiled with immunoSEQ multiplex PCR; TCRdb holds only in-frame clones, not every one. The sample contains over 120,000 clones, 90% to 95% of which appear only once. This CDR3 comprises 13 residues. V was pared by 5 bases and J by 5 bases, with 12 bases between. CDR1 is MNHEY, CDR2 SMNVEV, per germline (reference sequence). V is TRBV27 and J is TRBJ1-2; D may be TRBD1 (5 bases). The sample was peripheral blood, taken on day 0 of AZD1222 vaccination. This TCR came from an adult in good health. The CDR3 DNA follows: TGTGCCAGCAGTCTCGTGGGGGGTTATGGCTACACCTTC. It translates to CASSLVGGYGYTF.